The 21 T cell receptor beta chains given below trace back to one sample, sequenced in a study of T-cell reconstitution after alpha-beta-depleted transplantation in children. Construction of the TCRbeta library involved unique molecular identifiers. One entry per CDR3 protein results from TCRdb running MiXCR on the PCR reads. There are about 400,000 distinct CDR3 sequences in the sample; roughly 14% occur only once, and 3.5% to 4.5% lies in the top ten. Material: PBMCs, obtained from the stem cell graft. Receptor source: a human donor who donated a stem cell graft to a child with Fanconi anemia.

This clonotype has just a few counts. This may arise from a read error, as a much more abundant clone is one base away. The rearrangement uses TRBV7-9 and TRBJ2-5, with no clear D. V was clipped by 1 base and J by 0 bases, with 3 bases between them. CDR3 length equals 13 residues. From germline, CDR1 is SEHNR and CDR2 FQNEAQ (reference sequence). CDR3 region: CASSLDNQETQYF. CDR3 in DNA: TGTGCCAGCAGCTTAGACAACCAAGAGACCCAGTACTTC.

The rearrangement joins TRBV6-2 or TRBV6-3 to TRBJ2-7; TRBD2 matches at 7 bases. V lost 3 bases, J lost 4 bases, and 9 bases stayed unmatched. The CDR3 length is 15 residues. Germline-derived CDR1 and CDR2 are MNHEY and SVGEGT. In nucleotides, the CDR3 is TGTGCCAGCAGTTATCGCAGCGCGCGGGGGTACGAGCAGTACTTC. Translation gives CASSYRSARGYEQYF.

The chain joins TRBV21-1 to TRBJ2-1; the table's D call TRBD2 went unverified against the DNA. TRBV21-1 corresponds to a pseudogene. This CDR3 contains 14 residues. The CDR3, as DNA: TGTGCCACCACGGTCGGACCAGGGGAGAATGAGCAGTTCTTC. This gives the protein CATTVGPGENEQFF.

This clonotype was observed at least ten times. J is TRBJ1-1 and V is TRBV27; the D gene is possibly TRBD1 (6 bases). Germline assignment: CDR1 MNHEY and CDR2 SMNVEV (reference sequence). This CDR3 has 13 residues. V was trimmed by 5 bases and J by 1 base, leaving 8 bases between them. The CDR3 here is CASSTTGNTEAFF. As DNA, the CDR3 is TGTGCCAGCAGTACGACAGGGAACACTGAAGCTTTCTTT.

The chain couples TRBV6-2 or TRBV6-3 to TRBJ1-1, with D maybe TRBD1 (6 bases). The ends were cut back, 2 bases at V and 5 bases at J, with 12 bases in the middle. The CDR3 is 14 residues long. CDR1 is MNHEY, CDR2 SVGEGT, per germline. CDR3 sequence: CASSYGPRGTEAFF. As DNA, the CDR3 is TGTGCCAGCAGTTACGGACCCAGGGGAACTGAAGCTTTCTTT.

This clonotype was counted a few times. The J gene is TRBJ2-2, the V gene TRBV18, with a tentative D call TRBD1 (5 bases). CDR3 length equals 16 residues. The germline V gene encodes CDR1 KGHSH and CDR2 LQKENI. The V gene lost 3 bases and the J gene lost 5 bases, with 16 bases spanning the gap. Here the CDR3 reads CASSPLSGPGTGELFF. The CDR3 coding sequence is TGTGCCAGCTCACCGCTCTCAGGGCCTGGGACCGGGGAGCTGTTTTTT.

CDR3 DNA sequence: TGCGCCAGCAGCTTGGGCTCCGGAGTAGATACGCAGTATTTT. Translation: CASSLGSGVDTQYF. The chain employs TRBV5-1 and TRBJ2-3; D unclear. With 0 bases removed from V and 5 bases from J, the gap between germline ends came to 10 bases. The CDR3 is 14 residues long. Germline values: CDR1 SGHRS, CDR2 YFSETQ. Supplemented by reference TRBV5-1 and TRBJ2-3, the full variable domain reads KAGVTQTPRYLIKTRGQQVTLSCSPISGHRSVSWYQQTPGQGLQFLFEYFSETQRNKGNFPGRFSGRQFSNSRSEMNVSTLELGDSALYLCASSLGSGVDTQYFGPGTRLTVL.

This clonotype was seen ten or more times. The chain joins TRBV11-2 to TRBJ2-2; D is uncertain. The CDR3 runs 13 residues. V was pared by 6 bases and J by 4 bases, with 9 bases between. The germline CDR1 and CDR2 sequences are SGHAT and FQNNGV. CDR3 in DNA: TGTGCCAGCAGGGCAAGTCGCACCGGGGAGCTGTTTTTT. The encoded protein is CASRASRTGELFF.

The chain uses TRBV11-2 and TRBJ2-1; D possibly corresponds to TRBD2 (7 bases). Per germline, CDR1 SGHAT and CDR2 FQNNGV. There are 15 residues in the CDR3. With 4 bases removed from V and 7 bases from J, the gap between germline ends came to 17 bases. DNA for the CDR3: TGTGCCAGCAGCTCTCCGCGGGGGCCTCATAATGAGCAGTTCTTC. Amino acid sequence: CASSSPRGPHNEQFF.

Of note for this clonotype: This may be a read error: a much more frequent sequence differs by one nucleotide. The chain combines TRBV3-1 with TRBJ1-1; possibly TRBD1 for D (5 bases). The CDR3 has 13 amino acids. Trimming removed 4 bases at V and 6 bases at J, with 12 bases between. Germline V CDR1 and CDR2: LGHDT, YNNKEL (reference sequence). CDR3 in amino acids: CASSLRTFSEAFF. The CDR3 nucleotides read TGTGCCAGCAGCCTGCGGACATTTTCTGAAGCTTTCTTT.

This clonotype was counted between two and nine times. V and J are TRBV10-3 and TRBJ2-3; unclear D gene. V was pared by 0 bases and J by 5 bases, with 12 bases between. CDR1 ENHRY and CDR2 SYGVKD come from the germline V gene. This CDR3 has 15 residues. CDR3 region: CAISESVAKRDTQYF. DNA for the CDR3: TGTGCCATCAGTGAGTCGGTAGCCAAAAGAGATACGCAGTATTTT.

This clonotype has a count of ten or more. The chain links TRBV27 to TRBJ2-5, with 7 positions matching TRBD1. CDR3 length: 15 residues. The germline CDR1 and CDR2 sequences are MNHEY and SMNVEV (reference sequence). V was clipped by 3 bases and J by 0 bases; unmatched bases: 4. For the CDR3, the DNA is TGTGCCAGCAGTTTCGGGACAGCTTACCAAGAGACCCAGTACTTC. Translation: CASSFGTAYQETQYF.

This clonotype was seen a few times. The rearrangement links TRBV7-9 to TRBJ2-5; possible D gene TRBD2, 5 bases. V lost 0 bases, J lost 4 bases, and 9 bases lay in between. Germline CDR1 reads SEHNR; CDR2 reads FQNEAQ (reference sequence). This CDR3 spans 14 amino acids. The DNA of the CDR3 is TGTGCCAGCAGCTTAGCGGACTTAGGAGAGACCCAGTACTTC. Protein sequence: CASSLADLGETQYF.

The V and J genes are TRBV5-1 and TRBJ1-1; TRBD1 agrees at 7 bases. Germline-derived CDR1 and CDR2 are SGHRS and YFSETQ. V lost 7 bases to trimming and J lost 5 bases; unmatched junction nucleotides: 17. The CDR3 loop spans 16 amino acids. The CDR3 loop reads CASEGGASGGKTEAFF. DNA for the CDR3: TGCGCCAGCGAAGGGGGCGCATCGGGGGGGAAGACTGAAGCTTTCTTT.

Comment on this clonotype: A read error is possible here, since a much larger clone lies one base away. This sequence joins TRBV5-2 and TRBJ2-1; the D call of TRBD1 is as the table states it, not checked on the DNA. TRBV5-2 is tagged as a pseudogene. This CDR3 has 12 amino acids. CDR3 region: CASILRGGDQFF. The CDR3 DNA reads TGTGCCAGCATCTTGAGAGGGGGTGACCAGTTCTTC.

This clonotype was picked up many times. The chain recombines TRBV19 with TRBJ2-1; 9 positions agree with TRBD1. The CDR3 is made up of 13 amino acids. The V and J ends lost 9 bases and 10 bases, in that order; junction bases with no gene match: 10. CDR1 and CDR2 from the germline V gene are LNHDA and SQIVND (reference sequence). CDR3 sequence (DNA): TGTGCCAGCAGTGGACAGGGGATTGGGGAGCAGTTCTTC. Translating gives CASSGQGIGEQFF.

In this sample, this clonotype turned up a few times. The V and J genes are TRBV28 and TRBJ1-1; D gene uncertain. The CDR3 contains 13 residues. Germline CDR1 and CDR2: MDHEN and SYDVKM. Deletions cut 0 bases from V and 11 bases from J, with 13 bases between. Here the CDR3 reads CASSLWENDGAFF. The CDR3 DNA reads TGTGCCAGCAGTTTATGGGAGAATGACGGGGCTTTCTTT.

This sequence joins TRBV12-3 or TRBV12-4 and TRBJ2-1; the match to TRBD2 covers 8 bases. The CDR3 consists of 16 residues. V was clipped by 3 bases and J by 8 bases; unmatched bases: 12. Written as DNA, the CDR3 is TGTGCCAGCAGTTTTGTTCGGGGGGGGCCGGGGGATGAGCAGTTCTTC. Its protein product is CASSFVRGGPGDEQFF.

This clonotype was counted only a few times. As DNA, the CDR3 is TGCAGCGTTGAAGACAGGAACACTGAAGCTTTCTTT. Translating it yields CSVEDRNTEAFF. The V call is TRBV29-1, the J call TRBJ1-1, with D unresolved. Trimming removed 0 bases from V and 1 base from J, with 3 bases in between. Germline CDR1 and CDR2: SQVTM and ANQGSEA. The CDR3 totals 12 residues.

The gene calls are TRBV7-9 and TRBJ2-5; 7 nucleotides match TRBD1. The V segment lost 0 bases and the J segment 5 bases; nucleotides outside the gene matches: 3. Germline CDR1 and CDR2: SEHNR and FQNEAQ (reference sequence). The CDR3 has 14 residues. CDR3 bases: TGTGCCAGCAGCTTAGCGGCCAGGGGGGAGACCCAGTACTTC. Residues: CASSLAARGETQYF.

J is TRBJ2-5 and V is TRBV20-1; no clear D gene. The CDR3 has 13 residues. The V and J ends lost 6 bases and 1 base respectively, with 12 bases between them. In germline, CDR1 is DFQATT, CDR2 SNEGSKA (reference sequence). The CDR3 DNA sequence: TGCAGTGCCCTTGACGGTTTCCAAGAGACCCAGTACTTC. Translating it yields CSALDGFQETQYF.